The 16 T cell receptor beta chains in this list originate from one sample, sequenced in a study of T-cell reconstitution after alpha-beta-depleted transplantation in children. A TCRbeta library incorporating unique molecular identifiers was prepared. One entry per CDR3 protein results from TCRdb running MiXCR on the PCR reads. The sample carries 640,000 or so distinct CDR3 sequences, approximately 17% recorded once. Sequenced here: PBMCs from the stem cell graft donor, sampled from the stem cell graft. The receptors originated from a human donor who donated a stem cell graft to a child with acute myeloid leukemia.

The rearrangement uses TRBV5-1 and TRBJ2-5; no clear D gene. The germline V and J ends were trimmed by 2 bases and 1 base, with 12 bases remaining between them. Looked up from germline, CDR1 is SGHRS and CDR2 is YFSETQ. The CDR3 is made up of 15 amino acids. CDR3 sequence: CASSLEGAAQETQYF. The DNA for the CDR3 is TGCGCCAGCAGCTTAGAAGGTGCCGCCCAAGAGACCCAGTACTTC. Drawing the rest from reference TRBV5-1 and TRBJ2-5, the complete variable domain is KAGVTQTPRYLIKTRGQQVTLSCSPISGHRSVSWYQQTPGQGLQFLFEYFSETQRNKGNFPGRFSGRQFSNSRSEMNVSTLELGDSALYLCASSLEGAAQETQYFGPGTRLLVL.

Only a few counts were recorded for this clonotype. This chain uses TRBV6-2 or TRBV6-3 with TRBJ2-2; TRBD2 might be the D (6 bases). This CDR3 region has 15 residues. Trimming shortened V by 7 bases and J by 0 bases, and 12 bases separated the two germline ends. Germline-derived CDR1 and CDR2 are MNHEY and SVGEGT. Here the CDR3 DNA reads TGTGCCAGCACTCCGACTAGGTCGAACACCGGGGAGCTGTTTTTT. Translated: CASTPTRSNTGELFF.

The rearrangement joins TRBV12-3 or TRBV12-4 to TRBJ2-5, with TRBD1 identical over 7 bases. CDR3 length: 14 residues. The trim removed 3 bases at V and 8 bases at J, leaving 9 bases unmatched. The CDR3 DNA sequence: TGTGCCAGCAGTTTTGGACTGAGACAGGGAACCCAGTACTTC. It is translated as CASSFGLRQGTQYF.

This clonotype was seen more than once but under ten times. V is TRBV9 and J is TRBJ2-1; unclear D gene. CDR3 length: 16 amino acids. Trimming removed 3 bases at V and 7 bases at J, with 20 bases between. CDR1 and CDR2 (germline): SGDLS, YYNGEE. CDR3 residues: CASSAAVAVLDNEQFF. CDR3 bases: TGTGCCAGCAGCGCGGCCGTAGCAGTTTTGGATAATGAGCAGTTCTTC.

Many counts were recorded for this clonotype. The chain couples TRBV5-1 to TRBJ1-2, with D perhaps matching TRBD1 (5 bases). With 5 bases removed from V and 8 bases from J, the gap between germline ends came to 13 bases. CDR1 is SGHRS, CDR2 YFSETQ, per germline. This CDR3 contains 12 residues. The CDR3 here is CASSTGPSGYTF. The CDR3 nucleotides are TGCGCCAGCAGTACGGGGCCCTCGGGCTACACCTTC.

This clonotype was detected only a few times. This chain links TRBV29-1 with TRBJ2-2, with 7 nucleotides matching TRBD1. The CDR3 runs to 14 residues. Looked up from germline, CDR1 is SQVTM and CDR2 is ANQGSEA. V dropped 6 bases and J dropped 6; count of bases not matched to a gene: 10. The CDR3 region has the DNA TGCAGCGTCCTCTTCGACAGGGTGGCCGGGGAGCTGTTTTTT. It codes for CSVLFDRVAGELFF.

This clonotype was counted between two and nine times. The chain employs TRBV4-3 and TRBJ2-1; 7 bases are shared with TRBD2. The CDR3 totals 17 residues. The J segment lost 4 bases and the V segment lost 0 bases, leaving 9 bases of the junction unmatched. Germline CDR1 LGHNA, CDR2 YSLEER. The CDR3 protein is CASSQERGPGGYNEQFF. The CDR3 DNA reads TGCGCCAGCAGCCAAGAAAGAGGGCCGGGGGGATACAATGAGCAGTTCTTC.

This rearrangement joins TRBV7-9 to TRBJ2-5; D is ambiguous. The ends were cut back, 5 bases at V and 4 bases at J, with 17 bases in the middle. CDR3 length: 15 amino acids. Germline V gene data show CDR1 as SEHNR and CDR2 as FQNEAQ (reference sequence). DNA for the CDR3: TGTGCCAGCAGCCGACGGCGTGAGGCCGGAGAGACCCAGTACTTC. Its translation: CASSRRREAGETQYF. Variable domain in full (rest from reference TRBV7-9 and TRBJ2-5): DTGVSQNPRHKITKRGQNVTFRCDPISEHNRLYWYRQTLGQGPEFLTYFQNEAQLEKSRLLSDRFSAERPKGSFSTLEIQRTEQGDSAMYLCASSRRREAGETQYFGPGTRLLVL.

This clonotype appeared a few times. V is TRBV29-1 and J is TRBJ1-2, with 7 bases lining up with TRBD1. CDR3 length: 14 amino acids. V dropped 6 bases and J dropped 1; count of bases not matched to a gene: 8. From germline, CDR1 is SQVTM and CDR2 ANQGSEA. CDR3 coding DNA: TGCAGCGTCGAACCGGGACAGCTTAACTATGGCTACACCTTC. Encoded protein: CSVEPGQLNYGYTF.

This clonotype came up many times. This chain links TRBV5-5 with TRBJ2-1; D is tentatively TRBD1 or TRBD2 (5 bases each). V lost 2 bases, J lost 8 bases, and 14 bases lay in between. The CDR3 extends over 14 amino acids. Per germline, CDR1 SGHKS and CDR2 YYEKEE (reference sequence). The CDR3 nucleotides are TGTGCCAGCAGCTTCAGGTTGGGGGTCGATGAGCAGTTCTTC. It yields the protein CASSFRLGVDEQFF.

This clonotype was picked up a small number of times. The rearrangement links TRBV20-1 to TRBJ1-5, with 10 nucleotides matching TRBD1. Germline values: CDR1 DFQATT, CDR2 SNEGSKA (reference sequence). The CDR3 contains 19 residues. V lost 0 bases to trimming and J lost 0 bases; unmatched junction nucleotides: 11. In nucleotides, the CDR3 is TGCAGTGCTAGAGATCAGGAGACAGGGGGCCCACCTAGCAATCAGCCCCAGCATTTT. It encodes CSARDQETGGPPSNQPQHF.

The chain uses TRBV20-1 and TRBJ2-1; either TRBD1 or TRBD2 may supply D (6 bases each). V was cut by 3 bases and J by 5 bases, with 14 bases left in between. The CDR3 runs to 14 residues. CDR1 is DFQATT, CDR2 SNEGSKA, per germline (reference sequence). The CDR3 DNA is TGCAGTGCTAGCGTGGGGGGCGTCGACAATGAGCAGTTCTTC. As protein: CSASVGGVDNEQFF.

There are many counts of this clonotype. The CDR3 protein is CASSPWPGASQHF. CDR3 bases: TGTGCCAGCAGCCCCTGGCCAGGGGCCTCCCAGCATTTT. The chain uses TRBV5-6 and TRBJ1-5, with a possible D match to TRBD1 (6 bases). The CDR3 contains 13 residues. The V and J ends lost 4 bases and 11 bases respectively, with 16 bases between them. The germline gives CDR1 SGHDT, CDR2 YYEEEE.

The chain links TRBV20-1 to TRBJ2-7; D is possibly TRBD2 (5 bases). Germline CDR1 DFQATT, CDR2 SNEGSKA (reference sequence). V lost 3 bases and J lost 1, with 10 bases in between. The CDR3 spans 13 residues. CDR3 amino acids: CSARARASYEQYV. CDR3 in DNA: TGCAGTGCTAGGGCGCGGGCGTCCTACGAGCAGTACGTC.

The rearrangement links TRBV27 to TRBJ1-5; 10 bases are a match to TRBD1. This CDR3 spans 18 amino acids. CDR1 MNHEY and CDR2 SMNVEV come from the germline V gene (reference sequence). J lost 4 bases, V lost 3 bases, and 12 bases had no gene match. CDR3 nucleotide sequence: TGTGCCAGCAGTTTGTCTGGGACAGGGGTAGGGGATAATCAGCCCCAGCATTTT. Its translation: CASSLSGTGVGDNQPQHF.

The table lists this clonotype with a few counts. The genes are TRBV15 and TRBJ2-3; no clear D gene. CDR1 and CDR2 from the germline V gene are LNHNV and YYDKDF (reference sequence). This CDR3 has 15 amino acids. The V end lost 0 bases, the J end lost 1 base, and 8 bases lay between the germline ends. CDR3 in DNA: TGTGCCACCAGCAGAGAAGTCTGGGGCACAGATACGCAGTATTTT. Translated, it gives CATSREVWGTDTQYF. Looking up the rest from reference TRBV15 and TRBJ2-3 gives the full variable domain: DAMVIQNPRYQVTQFGKPVTLSCSQTLNHNVMYWYQQKSSQAPKLLFHYYDKDFNNEADTPDNFQSRRPNTSFCFLDIRSPGLGDTAMYLCATSREVWGTDTQYFGPGTRLTVL.